The TCR beta chain under discussion was sequenced for a study of cytomegalovirus exposure and HLA in healthy donors. This clone was seen only a few times. Germline CDR1 is MNHEY and CDR2 is SVGAGI. With 4 bases clipped from V and 8 bases from J, the junction kept 7 bases outside the gene matches. This CDR3 contains 15 residues. PCR involved 60 Vbeta and 13 Jbeta primers. Profiled with immunoSEQ multiplex PCR; TCRdb holds only in-frame clones, not every one. The repertoire includes some 170,000 clones, 70% to 85% of them detected once, and under 2.5% sits in the top ten. The chain combines TRBV6-5 with TRBJ1-4; 10 bases map to TRBD1. This clonotype originated in a man between 40 and 49 years old in good health and CMV-seronegative. Input material: PBMCs. This CDR3 reads CASSFSGTGEEKLFF. For the CDR3, the DNA is TGTGCCAGCAGTTTTTCCGGGACAGGGGAAGAAAAACTGTTTTTT.